One sample yielded the 9 T cell receptor beta chains listed below, sequenced in a study of blood T cell repertoires in COVID-19. The method was immunoSEQ multiplex PCR; TCRdb's version includes in-frame clones alone and lacks a portion of them. The table has over 100,000 clones, about four fifths seen once. The specimen sequenced was peripheral blood. Source of these receptors: a human donor in a cohort sampled during active COVID-19.

This clone was recorded once. This sequence joins TRBV19 and TRBJ2-3; D remains ambiguous. The germline V gene has CDR1 LNHDA and CDR2 SQIVND (reference sequence). V was clipped by 6 bases and J by 2 bases, with 15 bases between them. There are 15 residues in the CDR3. In DNA, the CDR3 is TGTGCCAGTAGACCCTGGGCAGGCCACACAGATACGCAGTATTTT. Residues: CASRPWAGHTDTQYF. Drawing the rest from reference TRBV19 and TRBJ2-3, the complete variable domain is DGGITQSPKYLFRKEGQNVTLSCEQNLNHDAMYWYRQDPGQGLRLIYYSQIVNDFQKGDIAEGYSVSREKKESFPLTVTSAQKNPTAFYLCASRPWAGHTDTQYFGPGTRLTVL.

This CDR3 is CASSIGGTSGGRSTDTQYF. DNA for the CDR3: TGTGCCAGTAGTATAGGTGGGACTAGCGGGGGTCGAAGCACAGATACGCAGTATTTT. The chain is built from TRBV19 and TRBJ2-3; 14 nucleotides align to TRBD2. The CDR3 is made up of 19 amino acids. J gave up 0 bases and V 1 base, and 6 bases lay outside the gene matches. In germline, CDR1 is LNHDA, CDR2 SQIVND (reference sequence).

The rearrangement uses TRBV28 and TRBJ2-7; 7 bases fit TRBD1. Germline values: CDR1 MDHEN, CDR2 SYDVKM. This CDR3 has 14 amino acids. The trim removed 6 bases at V and 1 base at J, leaving 6 bases unmatched. The CDR3 loop is CASSPGQVSYEQYF. In nucleotides, the CDR3 is TGTGCCAGCAGCCCCGGACAGGTTTCCTACGAGCAGTACTTC.

This clone was counted only a few times. The chain is built from TRBV19 and TRBJ2-7, with D possibly being TRBD1 (6 bases). Germline V gene sequence: CDR1 LNHDA, CDR2 SQIVND (reference sequence). CDR3 length: 17 amino acids. The V end was cut by 4 bases, the J end by 0 bases, with 19 bases between. CDR3 sequence: CASSNQWTVTSSYEQYF. The DNA of the CDR3 is TGTGCCAGTAGTAATCAATGGACAGTCACCAGCTCCTACGAGCAGTACTTC.

The CDR3 nucleotides are TGCAGTGCGCTAGGGGAATACGAGCAGTACTTC. Amino acid sequence: CSALGEYEQYF. The chain uses TRBV20-1 and TRBJ2-7; weak D call: TRBD1 (5 bases). This CDR3 contains 11 residues. V was pared by 6 bases and J by 4 bases, with 10 bases between. Germline-derived CDR1 and CDR2 are DFQATT and SNEGSKA (reference sequence).

This sequence joins TRBV6-5 and TRBJ2-3; TRBD1 matches at 9 bases. Germline V CDR1 and CDR2: MNHEY, SVGAGI. This CDR3 has 13 amino acids. The V and J ends lost 7 bases and 2 bases, in that order; junction bases with no gene match: 1. The CDR3 spells CASNRGLTDTQYF. The CDR3 nucleotides are TGTGCCAGCAACAGGGGGCTCACAGATACGCAGTATTTT.

J is TRBJ2-7 and V is TRBV6-2 or TRBV6-3; D is unresolved. This CDR3 has 14 residues. Per germline, CDR1 MNHEY and CDR2 SVGEGT. The ends were cut back, 3 bases at V and 0 bases at J, with 9 bases in the middle. As DNA, the CDR3 is TGTGCCAGCAGTTATGGTAGGAGCTCCTACGAGCAGTACTTC. Encoded protein: CASSYGRSSYEQYF.

The gene calls are TRBV3-1 (or the pseudogene TRBV3-2) and TRBJ2-2; D is ambiguous. CDR1 is LGHDT and CDR2 is YNNKEL in the germline V gene (reference sequence). The CDR3 is 13 residues long. Deletions cut 6 bases from V and 2 bases from J, with 7 bases between. The CDR3 region is CASRWLNTGELFF. DNA of the CDR3: TGTGCCAGCAGGTGGCTTAACACCGGGGAGCTGTTTTTT.

The sample holds a few counts of this clone. The CDR3 is CASSPSGYYGYTF. The DNA of the CDR3 is TGTGCCAGCAGCCCAAGCGGGTACTATGGCTACACCTTC. V usage is TRBV9 and J usage is TRBJ1-2; D remains ambiguous. Trimming cost V 4 bases and J 3 bases, with 10 bases left between them. Germline-derived CDR1 and CDR2 are SGDLS and YYNGEE. The CDR3 covers 13 residues.